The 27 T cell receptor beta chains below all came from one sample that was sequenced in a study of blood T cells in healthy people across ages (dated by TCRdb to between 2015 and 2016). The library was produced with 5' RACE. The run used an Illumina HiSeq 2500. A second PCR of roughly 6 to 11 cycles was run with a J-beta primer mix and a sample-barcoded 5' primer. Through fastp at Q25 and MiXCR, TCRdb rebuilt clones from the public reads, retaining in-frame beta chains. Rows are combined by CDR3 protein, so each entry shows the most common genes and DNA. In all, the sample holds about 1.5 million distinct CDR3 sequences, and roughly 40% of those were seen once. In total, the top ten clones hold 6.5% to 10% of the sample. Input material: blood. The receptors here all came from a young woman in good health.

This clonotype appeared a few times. The DNA of the CDR3 is TGCGCCAGCAGCCGGGGACTAGTAACGGGGGATGAGCAGTTCTTC. It yields the protein CASSRGLVTGDEQFF. The chain joins TRBV5-1 to TRBJ2-1; TRBD2 matches 8 bases. Germline V gene lookup returns CDR1 SGHRS and CDR2 YFSETQ. This CDR3 is built from 15 residues. With V trimmed by 4 bases and J by 8 bases, 11 bases remained unmatched.

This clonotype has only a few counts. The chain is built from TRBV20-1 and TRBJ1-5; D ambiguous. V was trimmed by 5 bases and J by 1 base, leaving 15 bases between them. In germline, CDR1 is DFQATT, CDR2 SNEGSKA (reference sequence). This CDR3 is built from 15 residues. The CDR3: CSAQRVGESNQPQHF. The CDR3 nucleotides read TGCAGTGCTCAAAGGGTCGGAGAAAGCAATCAGCCCCAGCATTTT.

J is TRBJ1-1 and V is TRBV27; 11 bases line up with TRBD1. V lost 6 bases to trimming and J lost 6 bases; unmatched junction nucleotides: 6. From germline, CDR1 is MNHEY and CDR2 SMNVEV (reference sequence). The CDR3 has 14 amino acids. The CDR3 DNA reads TGTGCCAGCAGAGGGACAGGGGGGTCTTCTGAAGCTTTCTTT. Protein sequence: CASRGTGGSSEAFF.

The CDR3 nucleotides are TGCGCCAGCAGCTTGGTATGGGGAGGTAACGAGCAGTACTTC. Encoded protein: CASSLVWGGNEQYF. V and J are TRBV5-1 and TRBJ2-7; a weak D match, TRBD2 (6 bases). CDR1 is SGHRS and CDR2 is YFSETQ in the germline V gene. The CDR3 length is 14 residues. V lost 0 bases and J lost 5, with 12 bases in between.

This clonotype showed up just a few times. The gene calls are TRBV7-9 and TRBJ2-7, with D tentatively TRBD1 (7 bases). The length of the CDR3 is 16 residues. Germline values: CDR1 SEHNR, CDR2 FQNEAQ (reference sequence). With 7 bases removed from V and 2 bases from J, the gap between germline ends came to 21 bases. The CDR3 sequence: CASIQGGAPHTYEQYF. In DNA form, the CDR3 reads TGTGCCAGCATTCAGGGGGGAGCCCCGCACACCTACGAGCAGTACTTC. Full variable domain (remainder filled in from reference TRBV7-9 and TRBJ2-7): DTGVSQNPRHKITKRGQNVTFRCDPISEHNRLYWYRQTLGQGPEFLTYFQNEAQLEKSRLLSDRFSAERPKGSFSTLEIQRTEQGDSAMYLCASIQGGAPHTYEQYFGPGTRLTVT.

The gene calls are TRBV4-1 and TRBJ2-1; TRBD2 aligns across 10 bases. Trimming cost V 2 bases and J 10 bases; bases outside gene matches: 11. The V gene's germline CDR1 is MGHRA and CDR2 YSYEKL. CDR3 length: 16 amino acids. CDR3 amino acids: CASSQISLAGVGEQFF. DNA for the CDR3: TGCGCCAGCAGCCAAATTAGCCTAGCGGGAGTTGGGGAGCAGTTCTTC.

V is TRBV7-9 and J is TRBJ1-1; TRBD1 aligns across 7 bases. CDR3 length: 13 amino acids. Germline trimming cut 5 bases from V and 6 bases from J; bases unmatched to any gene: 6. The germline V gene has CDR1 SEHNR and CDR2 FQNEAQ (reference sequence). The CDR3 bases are TGTGCCAGCAGCCAGGGGGACAACGCTGAAGCTTTCTTT. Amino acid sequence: CASSQGDNAEAFF.

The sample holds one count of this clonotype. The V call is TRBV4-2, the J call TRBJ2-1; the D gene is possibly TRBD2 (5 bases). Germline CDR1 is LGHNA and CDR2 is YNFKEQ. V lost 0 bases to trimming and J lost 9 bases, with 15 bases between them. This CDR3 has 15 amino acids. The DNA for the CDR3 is TGTGCCAGCAGCCAAGACCCCAAGGGAGTGGGTGAGCAGTTCTTC. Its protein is CASSQDPKGVGEQFF.

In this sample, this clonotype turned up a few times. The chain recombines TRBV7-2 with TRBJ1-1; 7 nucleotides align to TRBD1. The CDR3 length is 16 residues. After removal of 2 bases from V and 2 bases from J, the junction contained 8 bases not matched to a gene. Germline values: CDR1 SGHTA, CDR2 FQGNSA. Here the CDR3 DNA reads TGTGCCAGCAGCTTATGGCAGGGGGAGGGAAACACTGAAGCTTTCTTT. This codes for CASSLWQGEGNTEAFF.

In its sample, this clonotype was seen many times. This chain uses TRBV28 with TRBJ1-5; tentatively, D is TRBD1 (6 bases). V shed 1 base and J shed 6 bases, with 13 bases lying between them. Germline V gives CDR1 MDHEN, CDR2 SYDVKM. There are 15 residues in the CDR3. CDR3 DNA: TGTGCCAGCAGTTTATCCGGGGGCATAGGTCAGCCCCAGCATTTT. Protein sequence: CASSLSGGIGQPQHF.

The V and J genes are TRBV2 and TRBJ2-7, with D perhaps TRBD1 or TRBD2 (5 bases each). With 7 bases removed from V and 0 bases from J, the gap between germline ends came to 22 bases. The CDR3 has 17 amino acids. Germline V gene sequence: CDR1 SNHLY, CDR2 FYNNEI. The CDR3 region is CASTQVRDPRSSYEQYF. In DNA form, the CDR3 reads TGTGCCAGCACCCAAGTCCGGGACCCCAGGAGCTCCTACGAGCAGTACTTC.

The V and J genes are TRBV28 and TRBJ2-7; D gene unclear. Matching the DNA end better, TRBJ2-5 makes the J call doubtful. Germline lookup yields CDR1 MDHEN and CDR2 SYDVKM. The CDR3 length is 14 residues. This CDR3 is CASSPDPGTETQYF. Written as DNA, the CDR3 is TGTGCCAGCAGTCCTGACCCCGGCACCGAGACCCAGTACTTC.

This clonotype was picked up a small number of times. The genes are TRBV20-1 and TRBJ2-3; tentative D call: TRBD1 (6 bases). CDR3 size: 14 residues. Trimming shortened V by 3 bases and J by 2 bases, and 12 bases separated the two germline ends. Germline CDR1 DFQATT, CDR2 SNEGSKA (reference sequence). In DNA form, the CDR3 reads TGCAGTGCTAGGGTCCAGGGGAACACAGATACGCAGTATTTT. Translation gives CSARVQGNTDTQYF.

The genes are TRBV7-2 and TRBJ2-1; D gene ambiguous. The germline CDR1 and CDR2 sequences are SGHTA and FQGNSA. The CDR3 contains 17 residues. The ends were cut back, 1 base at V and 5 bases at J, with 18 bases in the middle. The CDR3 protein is CASSLVNFPTRNNEQFF. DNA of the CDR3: TGTGCCAGCAGCTTAGTTAACTTTCCCACCCGAAACAATGAGCAGTTCTTC.

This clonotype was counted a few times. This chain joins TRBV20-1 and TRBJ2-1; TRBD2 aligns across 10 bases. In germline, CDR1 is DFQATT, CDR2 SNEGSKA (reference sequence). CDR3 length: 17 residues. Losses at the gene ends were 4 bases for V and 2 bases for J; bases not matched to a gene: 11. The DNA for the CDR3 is TGCAGTGCTACTGGACGGCTTGGGACTAGCGCCTACAATGAGCAGTTCTTC. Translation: CSATGRLGTSAYNEQFF.

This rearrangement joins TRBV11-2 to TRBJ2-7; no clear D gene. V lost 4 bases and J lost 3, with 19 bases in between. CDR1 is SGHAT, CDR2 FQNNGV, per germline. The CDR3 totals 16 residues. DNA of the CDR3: TGTGCCAGCAGCTCATTGGATGGCCTTCTGGGCTACGAGCAGTACTTC. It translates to CASSSLDGLLGYEQYF.

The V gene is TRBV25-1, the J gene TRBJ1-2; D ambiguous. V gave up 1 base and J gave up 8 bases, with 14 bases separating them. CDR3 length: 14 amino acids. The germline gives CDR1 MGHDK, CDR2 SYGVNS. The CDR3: CASSECLGSCGYTF. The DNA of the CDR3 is TGTGCCAGCAGTGAATGTCTGGGTTCTTGCGGCTACACCTTC.

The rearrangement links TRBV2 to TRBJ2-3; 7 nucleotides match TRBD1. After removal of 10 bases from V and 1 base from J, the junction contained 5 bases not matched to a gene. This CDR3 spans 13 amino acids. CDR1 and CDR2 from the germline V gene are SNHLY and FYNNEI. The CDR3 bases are TGTGCCACCACCGACAGGGGCACAGATACGCAGTATTTT. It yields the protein CATTDRGTDTQYF.

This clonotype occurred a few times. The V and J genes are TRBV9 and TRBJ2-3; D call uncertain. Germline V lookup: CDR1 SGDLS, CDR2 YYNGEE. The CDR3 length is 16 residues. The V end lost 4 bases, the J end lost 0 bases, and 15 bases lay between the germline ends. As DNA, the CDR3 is TGTGCCAGCAGCCCCAGAATGCAGTCTAGCACAGATACGCAGTATTTT. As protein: CASSPRMQSSTDTQYF. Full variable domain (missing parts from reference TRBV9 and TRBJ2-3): DSGVTQTPKHLITATGQRVTLRCSPRSGDLSVYWYQQSLDQGLQFLIQYYNGEERAKGNILERFSAQQFPDLHSELNLSSLELGDSALYFCASSPRMQSSTDTQYFGPGTRLTVL.

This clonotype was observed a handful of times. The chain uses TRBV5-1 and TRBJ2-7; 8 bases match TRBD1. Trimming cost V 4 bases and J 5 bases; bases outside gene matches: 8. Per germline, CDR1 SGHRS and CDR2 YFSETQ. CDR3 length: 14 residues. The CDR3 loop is CASSTGQGEHEQYF. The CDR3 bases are TGCGCCAGCAGCACAGGACAGGGAGAACACGAGCAGTACTTC.

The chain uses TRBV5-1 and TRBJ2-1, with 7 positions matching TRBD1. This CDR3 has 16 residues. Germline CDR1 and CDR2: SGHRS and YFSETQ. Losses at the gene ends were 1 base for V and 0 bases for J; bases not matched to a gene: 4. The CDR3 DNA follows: TGCGCCAGCAGCTTGTTAGGGGGCTTCTCCTACAATGAGCAGTTCTTC. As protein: CASSLLGGFSYNEQFF.

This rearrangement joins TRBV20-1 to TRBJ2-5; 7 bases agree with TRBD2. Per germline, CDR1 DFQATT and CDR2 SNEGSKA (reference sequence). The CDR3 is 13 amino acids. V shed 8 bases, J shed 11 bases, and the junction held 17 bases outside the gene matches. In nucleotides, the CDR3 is TGCAGTCCGTGGACTAGAAGTTTCAATGAGCAGTACTTC. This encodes CSPWTRSFNEQYF.

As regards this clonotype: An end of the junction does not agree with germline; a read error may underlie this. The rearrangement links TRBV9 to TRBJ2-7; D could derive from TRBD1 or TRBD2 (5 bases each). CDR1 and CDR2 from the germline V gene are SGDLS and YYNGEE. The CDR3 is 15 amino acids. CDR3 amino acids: CACSGEPDTIYEQYF. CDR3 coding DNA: TGTGCCTGCAGCGGAGAACCGGACACGATCTACGAGCAGTACTTC.

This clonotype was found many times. The CDR3 sequence: CAITRVLQETQYF. CDR3 nucleotides: TGTGCCATCACACGGGTATTGCAAGAGACCCAGTACTTC. This chain connects TRBV10-3 to TRBJ2-5; D gene uncertain. The germline V and J ends were trimmed by 7 bases and 2 bases, with 11 bases remaining between them. Germline CDR1 is ENHRY and CDR2 is SYGVKD. The CDR3 sequence is 13 residues long.

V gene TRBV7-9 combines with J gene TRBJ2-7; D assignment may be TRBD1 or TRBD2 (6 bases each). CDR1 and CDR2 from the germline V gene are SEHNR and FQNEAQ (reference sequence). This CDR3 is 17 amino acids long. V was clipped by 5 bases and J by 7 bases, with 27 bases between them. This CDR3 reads CASSPPGGTSSYNEQYF. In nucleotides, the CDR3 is TGTGCCAGCAGCCCCCCAGGCGGGACAAGCTCCTACAATGAGCAGTACTTC.

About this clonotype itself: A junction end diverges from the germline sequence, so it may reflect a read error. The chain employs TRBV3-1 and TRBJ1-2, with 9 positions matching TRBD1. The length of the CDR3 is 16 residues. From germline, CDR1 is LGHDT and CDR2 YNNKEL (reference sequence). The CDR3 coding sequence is TGTGCCAGCAGCCCCTCTAGTCCGGGACAGGGATATGGTTACACCTTC. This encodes CASSPSSPGQGYGYTF.

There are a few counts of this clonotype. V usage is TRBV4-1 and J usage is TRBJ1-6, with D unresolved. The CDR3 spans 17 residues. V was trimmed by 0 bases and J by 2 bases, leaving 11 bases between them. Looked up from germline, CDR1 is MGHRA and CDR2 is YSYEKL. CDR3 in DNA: TGCGCCAGCAGCCAAGACGCCCGCAGGACCTATAATTCACCCCTCCACTTT. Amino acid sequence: CASSQDARRTYNSPLHF.